A single sample is the source of the 14 T cell receptor beta chains below, sequenced in a study of shared clonotypes between healthy human individuals. CD45RO-negative, CCR7-selected cells formed the naive CD8 fraction, which excluded terminally differentiated effector memory CD45RA+ cells. Method: immunoSEQ multiplex PCR; TCRdb's copy keeps in-frame clones and lacks some. In the table there are approximately 810,000 clones, over 90% of which are singletons. The sample comprised naive CD8+ T cells sorted from blood. All receptors derive from a young man in good health.

The chain is built from TRBV29-1 and TRBJ2-1, with 11 bases matching TRBD2. The CDR3 is 15 residues long. J gave up 7 bases and V 2 bases, and 7 bases lay outside the gene matches. The germline V gene encodes CDR1 SQVTM and CDR2 ANQGSEA. The CDR3 spells CSVETALAGVNEQFF. The CDR3 bases are TGCAGCGTTGAAACGGCACTAGCGGGAGTGAATGAGCAGTTCTTC.

The chain joins TRBV27 to TRBJ2-7, with D possibly TRBD2 on 5 matching bases. Germline CDR1 reads MNHEY; CDR2 reads SMNVEV (reference sequence). The CDR3 runs to 14 residues. Trimming cost V 6 bases and J 3 bases, with 15 bases left between them. CDR3 sequence (DNA): TGTGCCAGCAGCCCGGGGAACAGACTCTACGAGCAGTACTTC. Amino acids: CASSPGNRLYEQYF.

The V gene is TRBV7-9, the J gene TRBJ2-1, with a possible D match to TRBD1 (6 bases). The CDR3 length is 14 residues. The germline CDR1 and CDR2 sequences are SEHNR and FQNEAQ (reference sequence). The ends were cut back, 5 bases at V and 1 base at J, with 9 bases in the middle. CDR3 region: CASSLQGSYNEQFF. DNA of the CDR3: TGTGCCAGCAGCCTACAGGGATCCTACAATGAGCAGTTCTTC.

The rearrangement joins TRBV25-1 to TRBJ1-1, with 8 bases that match TRBD1. Trimming took 6 bases from V and 3 from J; bases not matched to a gene: 3. CDR3 length equals 13 residues. Germline values: CDR1 MGHDK, CDR2 SYGVNS. The CDR3 nucleotides read TGTGCCAGCAGGGACAGGGCGGACACTGAAGCTTTCTTT. It yields the protein CASRDRADTEAFF.

The gene calls are TRBV18 and TRBJ2-7; 10 bases fit TRBD1. Germline V gene lookup returns CDR1 KGHSH and CDR2 LQKENI. There are 15 residues in the CDR3. Losses at the gene ends were 2 bases for V and 5 bases for J; bases not matched to a gene: 6. CDR3 sequence (DNA): TGTGCCAGCTCACCAGGGGACAGGGGCTACGACGAGCAGTACTTC. Encoded protein: CASSPGDRGYDEQYF.

This clone has a single count. This chain links TRBV27 with TRBJ2-5; D remains unclear. The V end lost 6 bases, the J end lost 3 bases, and 17 bases lay between the germline ends. Germline V gene sequence: CDR1 MNHEY, CDR2 SMNVEV (reference sequence). The CDR3 length is 15 residues. The CDR3 loop is CASRDAWTSKETQYF. The CDR3 DNA sequence: TGTGCCAGCAGGGACGCATGGACCTCCAAAGAGACCCAGTACTTC.

The chain is built from TRBV5-8 and TRBJ2-7; TRBD1 might be the D (7 bases). The V gene lost 4 bases and the J gene lost 2 bases, with 16 bases spanning the gap. The length of the CDR3 is 15 residues. Germline-derived CDR1 and CDR2 are SGHTS and YDEGEE. The CDR3 region is CASSGGTDNTYEQYF. The CDR3 DNA follows: TGTGCCAGCAGCGGGGGGACAGATAACACCTACGAGCAGTACTTC.

This chain joins TRBV4-1 and TRBJ2-2, with a possible D match to TRBD2 (5 bases). The V end was cut by 1 base, the J end by 5 bases, with 11 bases between. CDR3 size: 15 residues. The germline V gene has CDR1 MGHRA and CDR2 YSYEKL. The chain's CDR3 is CASSQGEGLTGELFF. DNA for the CDR3: TGCGCCAGCAGCCAAGGAGAGGGCCTTACCGGGGAGCTGTTTTTT.

J is TRBJ1-2 and V is TRBV6-6; 9 bases fit TRBD1. V was clipped by 5 bases and J by 3 bases; unmatched bases: 4. Per germline, CDR1 MNHNY and CDR2 SVGAGI (reference sequence). CDR3 length: 14 residues. The CDR3 DNA reads TGTGCCAGCAGTCCGGACAGGGGATACTATGGCTACACCTTC. It is translated as CASSPDRGYYGYTF.

Only one count was recorded for this clone. This rearrangement joins TRBV6-6 to TRBJ2-5; D gene unclear. Trimming shortened V by 5 bases and J by 3 bases, and 16 bases separated the two germline ends. This CDR3 has 15 amino acids. Germline V lookup: CDR1 MNHNY, CDR2 SVGAGI (reference sequence). The CDR3 here is CASSPQRIIKETQYF. The CDR3 bases are TGTGCCAGCAGTCCACAAAGGATCATTAAAGAGACCCAGTACTTC.

This clone was observed once. The V and J genes are TRBV29-1 and TRBJ2-2, with 10 positions matching TRBD1. Germline CDR1 SQVTM, CDR2 ANQGSEA. With V trimmed by 4 bases and J by 6 bases, 8 bases remained unmatched. The length of the CDR3 is 15 residues. The CDR3 reads CSVGTGQGLSGELFF. The DNA for the CDR3 is TGCAGCGTTGGTACGGGACAGGGGTTGTCCGGGGAGCTGTTTTTT.

The chain combines TRBV10-1 with TRBJ2-1; the match to TRBD2 covers 13 bases. Germline V gene lookup returns CDR1 WNHNN and CDR2 SYGVQD (reference sequence). V dropped 4 bases and J dropped 10; count of bases not matched to a gene: 7. This CDR3 has 15 residues. CDR3 nucleotide sequence: TGCGCCAGCAGTGGCGGGACTAGCGGGATCGGAGAGCAGTTCTTC. Translated: CASSGGTSGIGEQFF.

The V and J genes are TRBV6-1 and TRBJ2-7; possibly TRBD1 for D (6 bases). Per the germline V gene, CDR1 is MNHNS and CDR2 is SASEGT. Trimming pared 2 bases from V and 0 bases from J, leaving 11 bases between. The CDR3 is 15 residues long. The CDR3 sequence is CASSEWDTYSYEQYF. The CDR3 nucleotides are TGTGCCAGCAGTGAATGGGACACTTACTCCTACGAGCAGTACTTC.

This clone appeared a single time. V is TRBV5-1 and J is TRBJ2-3; TRBD2 matches at 9 bases. J lost 7 bases, V lost 6 bases, and 3 bases had no gene match. The CDR3 runs to 12 residues. CDR1 SGHRS and CDR2 YFSETQ come from the germline V gene. As DNA, the CDR3 is TGCGCCAGCACTAGCGGGACTTATACGCAGTATTTT. Translating gives CASTSGTYTQYF.